This T cell receptor (beta chain) was recorded in a study of OX40 agonist ivuxolimab in advanced cancers. Across the study: Among those enrolled, mean age was roughly 62 years (range roughly 20 to 79) and 70% to 85% were male. Three patients showed partial responses: one hepatocellular carcinoma and two cutaneous melanoma cases.

Details on this clone: Its target is unknown.

Whole-study findings and limits: Antigen specificity of clonally expanded peripheral T cells was not established.

Only in-frame clones appear in the TCRdb table, and some are missing; sequencing was by immunoSEQ multiplex PCR. Of tens of thousands of clones in the sample, about 90% are singletons; the top ten hold about 4.4%. The sequence came from an adult with an advanced solid tumor such as melanoma, head and neck, liver or kidney cancer. Specimen: CD4+ or CD8+ T cells sorted from blood, collected in a trial of the OX40 agonist ivuxolimab.

The CDR3 here is CASSQPTGNWDEQYF. For the CDR3, the DNA is TGCGCCAGCAGCCAACCGACAGGGAACTGGGACGAGCAGTACTTC. The chain employs TRBV4-1 and TRBJ2-7, with 7 bases that match TRBD1. There are 15 residues in the CDR3. Germline V gene sequence: CDR1 MGHRA, CDR2 YSYEKL. With V trimmed by 2 bases and J by 5 bases, 9 bases remained unmatched.